A single sample gave rise to the 3 T cell receptor beta chains below, sequenced in a study of cytomegalovirus exposure and HLA in healthy donors. PCR primers comprised 60 Vbeta and 13 Jbeta primers. TCRdb keeps only in-frame clones here, not all; method: immunoSEQ multiplex PCR. The table has around 200,000 clones, less than 90% seen once. The sample consisted of PBMCs. These receptors were collected from a young woman in good health and CMV-seronegative.

This chain joins TRBV27 and TRBJ2-1; TRBD2 matches at 10 bases. V gave up 6 bases and J gave up 8 bases; unmatched junction bases: 13. Germline V gene sequence: CDR1 MNHEY, CDR2 SMNVEV (reference sequence). This CDR3 comprises 16 residues. The CDR3 spells CASRRLPGLALHEQFF. CDR3 nucleotide sequence: TGTGCCAGCAGAAGATTACCGGGACTAGCGTTGCATGAGCAGTTCTTC.

V is TRBV4-1 and J is TRBJ2-5; D is unclear. CDR1 and CDR2 from the germline V gene are MGHRA and YSYEKL. CDR3 length: 15 amino acids. Trimming left V 3 bases short and J 1 base short, with 12 bases between. CDR3 amino acids: CASSQQTNSQETQYF. Here the CDR3 DNA reads TGCGCCAGCAGCCAGCAGACAAACAGCCAAGAGACCCAGTACTTC.

This clone was recorded only once. The gene calls are TRBV5-6 and TRBJ2-5, with 8 bases that match TRBD1. The V and J ends lost 3 bases and 3 bases, in that order; junction bases with no gene match: 7. The CDR3 covers 15 residues. CDR1 is SGHDT and CDR2 is YYEEEE in the germline V gene. The CDR3 spells CASSSAGTGEETQYF. The CDR3 DNA follows: TGTGCCAGCAGCTCCGCCGGGACAGGAGAAGAGACCCAGTACTTC.